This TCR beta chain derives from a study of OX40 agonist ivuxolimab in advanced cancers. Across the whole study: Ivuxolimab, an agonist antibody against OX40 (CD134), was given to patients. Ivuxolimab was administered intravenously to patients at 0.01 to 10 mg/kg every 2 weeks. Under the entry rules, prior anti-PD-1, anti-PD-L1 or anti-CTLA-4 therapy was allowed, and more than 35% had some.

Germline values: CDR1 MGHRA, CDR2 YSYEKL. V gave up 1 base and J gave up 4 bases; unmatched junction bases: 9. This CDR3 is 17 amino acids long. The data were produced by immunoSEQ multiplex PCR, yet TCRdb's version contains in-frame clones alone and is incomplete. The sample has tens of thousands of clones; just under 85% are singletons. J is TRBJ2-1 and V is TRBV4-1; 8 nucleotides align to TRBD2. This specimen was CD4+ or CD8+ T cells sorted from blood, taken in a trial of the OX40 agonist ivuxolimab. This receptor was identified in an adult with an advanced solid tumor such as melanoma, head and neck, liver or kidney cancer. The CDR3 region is CASSQVAGREAYNEQFF. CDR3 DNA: TGCGCCAGCAGCCAAGTAGCAGGGCGGGAGGCTTACAATGAGCAGTTCTTC.